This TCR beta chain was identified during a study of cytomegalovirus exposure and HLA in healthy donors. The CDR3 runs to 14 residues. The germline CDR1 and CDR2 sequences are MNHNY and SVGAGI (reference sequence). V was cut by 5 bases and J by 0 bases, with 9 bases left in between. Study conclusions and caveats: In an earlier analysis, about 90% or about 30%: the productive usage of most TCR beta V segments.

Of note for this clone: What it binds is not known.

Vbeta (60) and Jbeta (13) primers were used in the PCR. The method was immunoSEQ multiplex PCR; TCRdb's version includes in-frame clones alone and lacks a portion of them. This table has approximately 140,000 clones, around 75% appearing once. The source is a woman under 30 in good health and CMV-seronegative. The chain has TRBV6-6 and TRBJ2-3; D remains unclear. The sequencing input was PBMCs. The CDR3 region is CASSPLPSTDTQYF. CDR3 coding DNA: TGTGCCAGCAGTCCCCTCCCTAGCACAGATACGCAGTATTTT.